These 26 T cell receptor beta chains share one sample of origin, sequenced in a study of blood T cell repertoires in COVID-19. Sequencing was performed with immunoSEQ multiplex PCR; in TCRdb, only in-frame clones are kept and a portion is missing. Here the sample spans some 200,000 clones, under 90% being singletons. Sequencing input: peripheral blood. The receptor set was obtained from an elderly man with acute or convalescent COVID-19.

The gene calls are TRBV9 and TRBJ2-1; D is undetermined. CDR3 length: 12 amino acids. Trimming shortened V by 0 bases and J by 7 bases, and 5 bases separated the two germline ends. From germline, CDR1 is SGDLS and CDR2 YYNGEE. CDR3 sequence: CASSVALNEQFF. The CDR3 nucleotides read TGTGCCAGCAGCGTAGCCTTAAATGAGCAGTTCTTC.

The CDR3 reads CASSLTPSGYTF. In nucleotides, the CDR3 is TGTGCCAGCAGTCTTACTCCCTCTGGCTACACCTTC. This chain connects TRBV12-3 or TRBV12-4 to TRBJ1-2; unclear D gene. V was trimmed by 5 bases and J by 7 bases, leaving 11 bases between them. This CDR3 comprises 12 residues.

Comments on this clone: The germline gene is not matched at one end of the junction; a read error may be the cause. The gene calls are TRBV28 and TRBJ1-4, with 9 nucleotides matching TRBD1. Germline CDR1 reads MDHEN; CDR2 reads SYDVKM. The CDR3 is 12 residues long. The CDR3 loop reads CASSLAGTGLVF. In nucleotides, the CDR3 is TGTGCCAGCAGTTTAGCCGGGACAGGGTTGGTTTTT.

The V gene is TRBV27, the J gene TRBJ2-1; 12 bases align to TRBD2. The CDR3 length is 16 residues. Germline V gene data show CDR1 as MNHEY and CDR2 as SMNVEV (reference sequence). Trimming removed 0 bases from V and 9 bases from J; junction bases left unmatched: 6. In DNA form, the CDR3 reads TGTGCCAGCAGTTTATCGGCTAGCGGGAGGGCGGGTGAGCAGTTCTTC. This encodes CASSLSASGRAGEQFF.

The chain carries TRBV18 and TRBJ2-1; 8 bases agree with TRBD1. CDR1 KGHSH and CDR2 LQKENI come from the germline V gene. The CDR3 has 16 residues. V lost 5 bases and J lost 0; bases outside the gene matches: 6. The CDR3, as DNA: TGTGCCAGCTCATCGACAGGGGCTAGCTCCTACAATGAGCAGTTCTTC. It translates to CASSSTGASSYNEQFF. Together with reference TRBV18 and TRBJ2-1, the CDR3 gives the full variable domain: NAGVMQNPRHLVRRRGQEARLRCSPMKGHSHVYWYRQLPEEGLKFMVYLQKENIIDESGMPKERFSAEFPKEGPSILRIQQVVRGDSAAYFCASSSTGASSYNEQFFGPGTRLTVL.

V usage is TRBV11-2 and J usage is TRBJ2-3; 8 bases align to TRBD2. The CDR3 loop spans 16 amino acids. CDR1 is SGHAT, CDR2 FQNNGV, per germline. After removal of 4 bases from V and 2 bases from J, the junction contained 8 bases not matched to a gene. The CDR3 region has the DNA TGTGCCAGCAGCTCACTAGCGGTTTTCGTCACAGATACGCAGTATTTT. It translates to CASSSLAVFVTDTQYF.

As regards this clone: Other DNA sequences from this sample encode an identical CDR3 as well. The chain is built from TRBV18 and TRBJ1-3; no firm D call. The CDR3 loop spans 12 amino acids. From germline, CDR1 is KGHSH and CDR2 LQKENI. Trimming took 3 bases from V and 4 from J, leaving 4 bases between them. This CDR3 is CASSPRGNTIYF. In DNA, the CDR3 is TGTGCCAGCTCACCTCGGGGAAACACCATATATTTT.

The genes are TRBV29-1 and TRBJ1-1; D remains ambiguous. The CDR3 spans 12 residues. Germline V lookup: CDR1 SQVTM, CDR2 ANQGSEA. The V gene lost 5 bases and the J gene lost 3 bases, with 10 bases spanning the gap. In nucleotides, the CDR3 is TGCAGCGTTAGAAGACTGGACACTGAAGCTTTCTTT. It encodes CSVRRLDTEAFF.

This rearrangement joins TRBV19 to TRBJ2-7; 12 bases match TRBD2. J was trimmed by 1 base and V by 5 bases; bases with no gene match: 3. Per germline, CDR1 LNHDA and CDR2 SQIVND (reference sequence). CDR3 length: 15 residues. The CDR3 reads CASSETSGSSYEQYV. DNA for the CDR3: TGTGCCAGTAGTGAGACTAGCGGGAGTTCCTACGAGCAGTACGTC.

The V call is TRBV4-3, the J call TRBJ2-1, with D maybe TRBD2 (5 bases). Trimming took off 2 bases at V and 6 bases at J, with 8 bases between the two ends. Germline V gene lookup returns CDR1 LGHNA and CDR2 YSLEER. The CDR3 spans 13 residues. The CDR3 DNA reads TGCGCCAGCAGCCAATCTGGGAGCAATGAGCAGTTCTTC. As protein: CASSQSGSNEQFF.

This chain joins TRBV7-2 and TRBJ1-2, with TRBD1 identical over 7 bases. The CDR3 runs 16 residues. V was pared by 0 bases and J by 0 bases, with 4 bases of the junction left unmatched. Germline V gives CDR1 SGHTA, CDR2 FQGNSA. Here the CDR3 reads CASSLAPGTANYGYTF. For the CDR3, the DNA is TGTGCCAGCAGCTTAGCGCCAGGGACAGCTAACTATGGCTACACCTTC.

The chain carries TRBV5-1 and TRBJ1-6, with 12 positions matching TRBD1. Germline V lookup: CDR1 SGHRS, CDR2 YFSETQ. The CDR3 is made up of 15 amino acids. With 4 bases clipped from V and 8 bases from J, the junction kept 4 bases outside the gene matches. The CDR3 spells CASSGGTGGDSPLHF. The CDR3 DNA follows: TGCGCCAGCAGCGGAGGGACAGGGGGCGATTCACCCCTCCACTTT.

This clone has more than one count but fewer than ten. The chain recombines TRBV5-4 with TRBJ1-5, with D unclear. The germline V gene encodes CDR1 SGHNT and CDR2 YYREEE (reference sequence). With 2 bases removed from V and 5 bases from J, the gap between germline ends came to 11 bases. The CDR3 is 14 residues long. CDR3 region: CASSLGGGDQPQHF. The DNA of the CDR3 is TGTGCCAGCAGCTTAGGAGGTGGCGATCAGCCCCAGCATTTT.

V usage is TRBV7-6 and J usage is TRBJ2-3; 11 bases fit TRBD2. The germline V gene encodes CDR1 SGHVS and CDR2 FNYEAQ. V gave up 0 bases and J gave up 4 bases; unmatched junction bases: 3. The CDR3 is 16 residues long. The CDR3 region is CASSLATSGIADTQYF. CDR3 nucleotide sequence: TGTGCCAGCAGCTTAGCGACTAGCGGGATCGCAGATACGCAGTATTTT.

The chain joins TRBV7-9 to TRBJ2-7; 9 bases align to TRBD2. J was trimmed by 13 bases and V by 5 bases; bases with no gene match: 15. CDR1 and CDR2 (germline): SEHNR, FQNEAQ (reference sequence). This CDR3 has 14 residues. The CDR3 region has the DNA TGTGCCAGCAGCCCCCAACTGGCGGGAGGGCCTAGATACGTC. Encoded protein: CASSPQLAGGPRYV.

The CDR3 DNA sequence: TGTGCCAGCAGACGGGCGGAGCGGACCTACGAGCAGTACTTC. It translates to CASRRAERTYEQYF. V and J are TRBV28 and TRBJ2-7; TRBD2 might be the D (5 bases). This CDR3 spans 14 amino acids. V was pared by 6 bases and J by 2 bases, with 14 bases between. Germline CDR1 reads MDHEN; CDR2 reads SYDVKM. The full variable domain, rest sourced from reference TRBV28 and TRBJ2-7, is DVKVTQSSRYLVKRTGEKVFLECVQDMDHENMFWYRQDPGLGLRLIYFSYDVKMKEKGDIPEGYSVSREKKERFSLILESASTNQTSMYLCASRRAERTYEQYFGPGTRLTVT.

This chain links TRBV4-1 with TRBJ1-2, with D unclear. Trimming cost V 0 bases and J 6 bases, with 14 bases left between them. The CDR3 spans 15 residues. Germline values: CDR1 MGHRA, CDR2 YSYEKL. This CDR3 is CASSQDRRRWDGYTF. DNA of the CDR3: TGCGCCAGCAGCCAAGATCGGCGGCGGTGGGATGGCTACACCTTC.

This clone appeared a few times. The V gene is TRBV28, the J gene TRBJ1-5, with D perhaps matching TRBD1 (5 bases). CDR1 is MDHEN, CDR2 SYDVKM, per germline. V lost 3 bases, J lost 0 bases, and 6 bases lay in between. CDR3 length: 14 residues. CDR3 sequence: CASSLDNSNQPQHF. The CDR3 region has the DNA TGTGCCAGCAGTTTGGACAATAGCAATCAGCCCCAGCATTTT.

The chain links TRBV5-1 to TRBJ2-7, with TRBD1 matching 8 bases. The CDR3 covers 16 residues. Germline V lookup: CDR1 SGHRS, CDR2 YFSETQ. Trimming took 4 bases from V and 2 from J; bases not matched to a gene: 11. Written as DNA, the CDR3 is TGCGCCAGCAGCGGATCACCCCAGGGGGCGACCTACGAGCAGTACTTC. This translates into CASSGSPQGATYEQYF.

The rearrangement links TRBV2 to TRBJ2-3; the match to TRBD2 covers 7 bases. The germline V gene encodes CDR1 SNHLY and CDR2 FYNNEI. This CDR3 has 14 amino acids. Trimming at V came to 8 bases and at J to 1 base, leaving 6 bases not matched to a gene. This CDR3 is CASLAATRTDTQYF. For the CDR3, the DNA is TGTGCCAGCCTAGCGGCAACCCGCACAGATACGCAGTATTTT.

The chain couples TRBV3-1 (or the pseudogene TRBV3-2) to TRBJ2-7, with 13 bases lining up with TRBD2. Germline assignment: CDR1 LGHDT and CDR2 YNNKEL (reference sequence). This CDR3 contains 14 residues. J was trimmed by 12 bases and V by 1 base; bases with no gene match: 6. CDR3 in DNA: TGTGCCAGCAGCCAAGCCCTCGGGACTAGCGGGACGTACTTC. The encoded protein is CASSQALGTSGTYF.

This chain's CDR3 is CASSDLVDTQYF. The CDR3 DNA sequence: TGTGCCAGCAGCGATCTAGTGGATACGCAGTATTTT. The chain links TRBV9 to TRBJ2-3; D ambiguous. There are 12 residues in the CDR3. The germline V and J ends were trimmed by 3 bases and 6 bases, with 8 bases remaining between them. From germline, CDR1 is SGDLS and CDR2 YYNGEE.

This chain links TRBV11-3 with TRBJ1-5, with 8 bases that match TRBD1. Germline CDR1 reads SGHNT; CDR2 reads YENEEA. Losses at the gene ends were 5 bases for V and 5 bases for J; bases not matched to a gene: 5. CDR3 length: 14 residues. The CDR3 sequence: CASSPPGGDQPQHF. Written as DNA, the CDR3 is TGTGCCAGCAGCCCTCCAGGGGGCGATCAGCCCCAGCATTTT. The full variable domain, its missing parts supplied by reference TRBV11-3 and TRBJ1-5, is EAGVVQSPRYKIIEKKQPVAFWCNPISGHNTLYWYLQNLGQGPELLIRYENEEAVDDSQLPKDRFSAERLKGVDSTLKIQPAELGDSAVYLCASSPPGGDQPQHFGDGTRLSIL.

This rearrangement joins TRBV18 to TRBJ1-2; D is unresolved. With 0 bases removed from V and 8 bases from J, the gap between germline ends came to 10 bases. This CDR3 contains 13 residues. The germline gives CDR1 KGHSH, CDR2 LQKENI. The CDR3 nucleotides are TGTGCCAGCTCACCACCGATTGGGGAGGGCTACACCTTC. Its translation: CASSPPIGEGYTF.

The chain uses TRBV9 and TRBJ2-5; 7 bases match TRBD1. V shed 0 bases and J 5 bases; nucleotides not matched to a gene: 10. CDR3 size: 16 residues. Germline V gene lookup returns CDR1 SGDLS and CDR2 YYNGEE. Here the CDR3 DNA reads TGTGCCAGCAGCGTAGGCCGGGGACAGCCGAGGGAGACCCAGTACTTC. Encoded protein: CASSVGRGQPRETQYF.

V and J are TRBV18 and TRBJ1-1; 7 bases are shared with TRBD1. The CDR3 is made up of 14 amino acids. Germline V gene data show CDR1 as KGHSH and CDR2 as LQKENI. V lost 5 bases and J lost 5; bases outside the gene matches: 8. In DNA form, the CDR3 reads TGTGCCAGCTCAAATAACTCCAGGGGGACTGAAGCTTTCTTT. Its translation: CASSNNSRGTEAFF.